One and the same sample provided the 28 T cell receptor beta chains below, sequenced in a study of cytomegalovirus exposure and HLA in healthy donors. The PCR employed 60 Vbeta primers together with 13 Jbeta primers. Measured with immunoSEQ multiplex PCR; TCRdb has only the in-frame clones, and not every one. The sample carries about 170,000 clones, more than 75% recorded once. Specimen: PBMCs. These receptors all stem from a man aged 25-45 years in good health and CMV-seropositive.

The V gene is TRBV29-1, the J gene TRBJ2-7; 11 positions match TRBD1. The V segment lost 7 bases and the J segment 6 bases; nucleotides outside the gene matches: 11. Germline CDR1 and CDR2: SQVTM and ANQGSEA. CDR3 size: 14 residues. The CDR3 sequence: CSALRDRGLSEQYF. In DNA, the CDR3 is TGCAGCGCGCTGCGGGACAGGGGGTTATCCGAGCAGTACTTC.

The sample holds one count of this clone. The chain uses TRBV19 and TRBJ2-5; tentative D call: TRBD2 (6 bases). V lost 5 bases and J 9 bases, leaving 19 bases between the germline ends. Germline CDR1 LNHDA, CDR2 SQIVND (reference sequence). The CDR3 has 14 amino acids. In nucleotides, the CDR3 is TGTGCCAGTAGTCCTCGGACGGGAGAATTGGCCCAGTACTTC. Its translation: CASSPRTGELAQYF.

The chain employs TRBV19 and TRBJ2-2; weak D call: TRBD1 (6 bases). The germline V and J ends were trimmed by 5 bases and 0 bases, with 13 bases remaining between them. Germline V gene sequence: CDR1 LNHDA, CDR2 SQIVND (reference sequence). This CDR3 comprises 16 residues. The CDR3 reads CASSLRQATNTGELFF. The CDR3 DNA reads TGTGCCAGTAGTTTACGACAGGCCACGAACACCGGGGAGCTGTTTTTT.

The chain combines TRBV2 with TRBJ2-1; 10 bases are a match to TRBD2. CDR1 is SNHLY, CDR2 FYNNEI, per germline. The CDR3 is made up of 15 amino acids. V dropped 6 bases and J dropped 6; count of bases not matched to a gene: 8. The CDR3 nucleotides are TGTGCCAGCAGACCGGGACTAGCGATTGTCAATGAGCAGTTCTTC. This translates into CASRPGLAIVNEQFF.

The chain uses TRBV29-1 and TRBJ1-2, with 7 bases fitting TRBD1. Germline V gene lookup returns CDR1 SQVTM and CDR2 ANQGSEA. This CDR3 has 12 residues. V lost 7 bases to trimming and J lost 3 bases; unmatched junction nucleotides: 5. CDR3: CSAEGQHYGYTF. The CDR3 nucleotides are TGCAGCGCTGAGGGACAGCACTATGGCTACACCTTC.

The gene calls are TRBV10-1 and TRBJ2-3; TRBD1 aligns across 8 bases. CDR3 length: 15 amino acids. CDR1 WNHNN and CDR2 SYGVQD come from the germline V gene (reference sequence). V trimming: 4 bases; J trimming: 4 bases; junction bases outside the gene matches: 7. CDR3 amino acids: CASSADRVRADTQYF. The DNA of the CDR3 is TGCGCCAGCAGTGCGGACAGGGTGAGGGCAGATACGCAGTATTTT.

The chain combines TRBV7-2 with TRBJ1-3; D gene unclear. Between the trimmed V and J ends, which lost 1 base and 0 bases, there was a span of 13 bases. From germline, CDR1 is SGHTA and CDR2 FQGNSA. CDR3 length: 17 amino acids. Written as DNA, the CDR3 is TGTGCCAGCAGCTTAGTCCCGCTTGAGAGCTCTGGAAACACCATATATTTT. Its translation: CASSLVPLESSGNTIYF. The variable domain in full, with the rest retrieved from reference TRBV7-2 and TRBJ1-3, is GAGVSQSPSNKVTEKGKDVELRCDPISGHTALYWYRQSLGQGLEFLIYFQGNSAPDKSGLPSDRFSAERTGGSVSTLTIQRTQQEDSAVYLCASSLVPLESSGNTIYFGEGSWLTVV.

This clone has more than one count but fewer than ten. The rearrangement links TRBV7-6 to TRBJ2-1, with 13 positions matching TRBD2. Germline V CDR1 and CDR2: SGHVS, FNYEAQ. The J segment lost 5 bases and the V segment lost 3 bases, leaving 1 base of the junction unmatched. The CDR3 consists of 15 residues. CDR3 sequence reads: CASSLGLAGNNEQFF. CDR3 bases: TGTGCCAGCAGCTTGGGACTAGCGGGAAACAATGAGCAGTTCTTC.

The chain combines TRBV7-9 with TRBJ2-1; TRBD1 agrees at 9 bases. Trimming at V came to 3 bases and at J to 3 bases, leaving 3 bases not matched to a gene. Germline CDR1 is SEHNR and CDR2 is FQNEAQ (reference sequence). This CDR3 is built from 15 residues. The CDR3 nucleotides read TGTGCCAGCAGCTTTGGGACAGGGAACTACAATGAGCAGTTCTTC. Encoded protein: CASSFGTGNYNEQFF.

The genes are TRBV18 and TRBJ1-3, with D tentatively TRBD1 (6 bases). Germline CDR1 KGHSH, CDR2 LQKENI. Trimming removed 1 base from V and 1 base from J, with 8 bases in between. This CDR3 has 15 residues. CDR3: CASSPQGVSGNTIYF. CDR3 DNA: TGTGCCAGCTCACCACAGGGGGTATCTGGAAACACCATATATTTT.

The CDR3 nucleotides are TGCGCCAGCAGCCAATTAACAGGGGGCTCCTACAATGAGCAGTTCTTC. Its protein product is CASSQLTGGSYNEQFF. The J gene is TRBJ2-1, the V gene TRBV4-3, with 8 bases matching TRBD1. The CDR3 runs to 16 residues. The J segment lost 0 bases and the V segment lost 2 bases, leaving 3 bases of the junction unmatched. Looked up from germline, CDR1 is LGHNA and CDR2 is YSLEER.

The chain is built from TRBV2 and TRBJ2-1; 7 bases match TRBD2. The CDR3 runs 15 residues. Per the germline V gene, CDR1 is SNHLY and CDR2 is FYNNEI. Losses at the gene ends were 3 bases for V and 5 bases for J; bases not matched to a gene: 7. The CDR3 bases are TGTGCCAGCAGTGACTACGGGACTACCGACAATGAGCAGTTCTTC. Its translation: CASSDYGTTDNEQFF.

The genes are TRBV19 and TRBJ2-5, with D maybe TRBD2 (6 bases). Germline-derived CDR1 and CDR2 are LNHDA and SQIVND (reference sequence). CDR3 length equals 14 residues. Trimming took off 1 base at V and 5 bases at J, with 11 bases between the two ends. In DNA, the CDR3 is TGTGCCAGTAGTATAGGCGGGAAGGGGGAGACCCAGTACTTC. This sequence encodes CASSIGGKGETQYF.

The CDR3 loop is CASRPTTGLGEQYF. CDR3 nucleotides: TGTGCCAGCAGGCCGACTACCGGTCTTGGCGAGCAGTACTTC. The chain joins TRBV27 to TRBJ2-7; perhaps TRBD2 as D (5 bases). The CDR3 runs 14 residues. V gave up 6 bases and J gave up 6 bases, with 18 bases separating them. Germline lookup yields CDR1 MNHEY and CDR2 SMNVEV (reference sequence).

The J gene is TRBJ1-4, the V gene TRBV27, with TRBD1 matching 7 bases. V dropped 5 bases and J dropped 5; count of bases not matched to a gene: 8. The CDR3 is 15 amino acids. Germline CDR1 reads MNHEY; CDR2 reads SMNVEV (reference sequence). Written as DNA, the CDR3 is TGTGCCAGCAGTCTCCGTGGGACAGTGAATGAAAAACTGTTTTTT. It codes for CASSLRGTVNEKLFF.

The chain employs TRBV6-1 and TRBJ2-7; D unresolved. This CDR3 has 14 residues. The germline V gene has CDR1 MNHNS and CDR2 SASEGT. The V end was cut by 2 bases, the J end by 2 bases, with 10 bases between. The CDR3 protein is CASSESPAAYEQYF. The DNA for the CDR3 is TGTGCCAGCAGTGAATCCCCGGCGGCCTACGAGCAGTACTTC.

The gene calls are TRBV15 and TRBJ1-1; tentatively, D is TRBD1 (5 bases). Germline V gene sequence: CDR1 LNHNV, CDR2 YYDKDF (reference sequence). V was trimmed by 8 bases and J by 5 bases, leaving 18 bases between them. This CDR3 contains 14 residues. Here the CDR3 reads CATQIPRGSTEAFF. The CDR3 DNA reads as TGTGCCACCCAGATCCCGCGGGGGAGTACTGAAGCTTTCTTT.

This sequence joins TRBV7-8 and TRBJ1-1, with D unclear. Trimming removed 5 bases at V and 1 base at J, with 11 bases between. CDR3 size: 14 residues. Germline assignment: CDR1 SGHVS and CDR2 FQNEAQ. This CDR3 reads CASSAGLQNTEAFF. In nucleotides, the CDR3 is TGTGCCAGCAGCGCAGGACTGCAGAACACTGAAGCTTTCTTT.

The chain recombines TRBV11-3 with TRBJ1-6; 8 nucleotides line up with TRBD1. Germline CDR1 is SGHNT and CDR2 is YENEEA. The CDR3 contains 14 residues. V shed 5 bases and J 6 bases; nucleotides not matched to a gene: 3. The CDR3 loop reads CASSRDRSNSPLHF. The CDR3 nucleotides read TGTGCCAGCAGCCGGGACAGGAGTAATTCACCCCTCCACTTT.

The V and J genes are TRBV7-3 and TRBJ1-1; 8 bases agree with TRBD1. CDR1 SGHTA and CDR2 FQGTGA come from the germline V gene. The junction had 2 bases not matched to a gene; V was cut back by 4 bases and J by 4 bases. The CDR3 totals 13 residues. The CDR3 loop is CASSSGQGTEAFF. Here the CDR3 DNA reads TGTGCCAGCAGCTCAGGACAGGGCACTGAAGCTTTCTTT.

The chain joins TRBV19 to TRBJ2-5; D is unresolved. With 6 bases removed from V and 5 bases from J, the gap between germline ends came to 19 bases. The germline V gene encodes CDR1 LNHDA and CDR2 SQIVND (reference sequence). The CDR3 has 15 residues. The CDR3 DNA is TGTGCCAGTAGGTTAATTGAGAGTAGCACGGAGACCCAGTACTTC. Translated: CASRLIESSTETQYF. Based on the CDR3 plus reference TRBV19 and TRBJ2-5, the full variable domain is DGGITQSPKYLFRKEGQNVTLSCEQNLNHDAMYWYRQDPGQGLRLIYYSQIVNDFQKGDIAEGYSVSREKKESFPLTVTSAQKNPTAFYLCASRLIESSTETQYFGPGTRLLVL.

The chain's CDR3 is CASSYPAGTEETQYF. CDR3 nucleotides: TGTGCCAGCAGTTACCCGGCAGGGACAGAGGAGACCCAGTACTTC. The chain uses TRBV6-6 and TRBJ2-5; 7 bases align to TRBD1. Trimming cost V 2 bases and J 5 bases; bases outside gene matches: 8. The germline CDR1 and CDR2 sequences are MNHNY and SVGAGI (reference sequence). The CDR3 is 15 amino acids.

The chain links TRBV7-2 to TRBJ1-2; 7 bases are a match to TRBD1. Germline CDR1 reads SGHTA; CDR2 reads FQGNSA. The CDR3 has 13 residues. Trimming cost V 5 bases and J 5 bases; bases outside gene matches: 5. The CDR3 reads CASSPGTEYGYTF. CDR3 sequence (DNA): TGTGCCAGCAGCCCGGGGACAGAATATGGCTACACCTTC.

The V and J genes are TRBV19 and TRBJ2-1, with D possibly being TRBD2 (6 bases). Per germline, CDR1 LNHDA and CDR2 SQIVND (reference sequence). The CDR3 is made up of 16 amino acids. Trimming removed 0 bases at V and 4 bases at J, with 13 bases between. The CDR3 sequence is CASSIEGGGSYNEQFF. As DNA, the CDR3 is TGTGCCAGTAGTATAGAGGGAGGCGGCTCGTACAATGAGCAGTTCTTC.

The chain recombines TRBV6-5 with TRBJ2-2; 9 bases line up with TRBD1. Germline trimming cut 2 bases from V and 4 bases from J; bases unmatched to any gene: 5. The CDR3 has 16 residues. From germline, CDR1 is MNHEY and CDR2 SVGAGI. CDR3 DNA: TGTGCCAGCAGTTACGAGGGACAGGGAGGCACCGGGGAGCTGTTTTTT. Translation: CASSYEGQGGTGELFF.

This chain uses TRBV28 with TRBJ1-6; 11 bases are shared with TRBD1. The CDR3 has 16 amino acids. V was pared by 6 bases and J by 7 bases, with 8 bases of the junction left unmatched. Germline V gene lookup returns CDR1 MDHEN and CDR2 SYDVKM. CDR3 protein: CASSPGTGGLNSPLHF. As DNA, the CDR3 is TGTGCCAGCAGCCCCGGGACAGGGGGACTAAATTCACCCCTCCACTTT.

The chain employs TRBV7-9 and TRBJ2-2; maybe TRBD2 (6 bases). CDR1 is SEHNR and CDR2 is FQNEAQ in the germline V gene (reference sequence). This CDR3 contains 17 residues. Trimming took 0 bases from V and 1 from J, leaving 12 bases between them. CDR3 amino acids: CASSLARGAWNTGELFF. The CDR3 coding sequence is TGTGCCAGCAGCTTAGCGCGCGGGGCTTGGAACACCGGGGAGCTGTTTTTT.

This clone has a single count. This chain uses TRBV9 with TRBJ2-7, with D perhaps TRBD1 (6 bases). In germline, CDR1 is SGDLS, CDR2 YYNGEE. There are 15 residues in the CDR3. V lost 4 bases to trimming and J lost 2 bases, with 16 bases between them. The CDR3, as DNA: TGTGCCAGCAGCCAGGGGCAGGCCGCCCCCTACGAGCAGTACTTC. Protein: CASSQGQAAPYEQYF.